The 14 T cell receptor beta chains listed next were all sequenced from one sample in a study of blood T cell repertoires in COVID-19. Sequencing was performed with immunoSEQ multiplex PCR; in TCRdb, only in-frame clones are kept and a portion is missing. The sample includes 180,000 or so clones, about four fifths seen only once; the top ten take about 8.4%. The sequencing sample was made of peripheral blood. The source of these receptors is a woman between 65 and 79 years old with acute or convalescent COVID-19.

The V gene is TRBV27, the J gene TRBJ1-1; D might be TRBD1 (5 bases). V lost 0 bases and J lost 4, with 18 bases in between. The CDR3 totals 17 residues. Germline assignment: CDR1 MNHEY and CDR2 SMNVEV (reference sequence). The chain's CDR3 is CASSLSAQTDYLTEAFF. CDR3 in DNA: TGTGCCAGCAGTTTATCGGCCCAGACAGATTACCTCACTGAAGCTTTCTTT.

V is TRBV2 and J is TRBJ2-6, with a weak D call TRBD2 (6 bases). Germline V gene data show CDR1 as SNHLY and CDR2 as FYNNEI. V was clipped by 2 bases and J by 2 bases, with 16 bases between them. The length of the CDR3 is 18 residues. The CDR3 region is CASSEMGGAGAGANVLTF. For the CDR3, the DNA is TGTGCCAGCAGTGAAATGGGCGGGGCGGGCGCTGGGGCCAACGTCCTGACTTTC.

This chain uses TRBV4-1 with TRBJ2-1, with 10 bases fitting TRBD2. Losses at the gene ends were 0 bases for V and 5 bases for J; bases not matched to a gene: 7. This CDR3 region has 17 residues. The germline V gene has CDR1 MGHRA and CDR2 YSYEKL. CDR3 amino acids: CASSQDPLAGANNEQFF. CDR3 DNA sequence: TGCGCCAGCAGCCAAGACCCCCTAGCGGGGGCCAACAATGAGCAGTTCTTC.

The CDR3 region is CASSLYQGGTEAFF. DNA for the CDR3: TGTGCCAGCAGTCTCTATCAGGGGGGCACTGAAGCTTTCTTT. The chain links TRBV27 to TRBJ1-1; 7 nucleotides match TRBD1. The CDR3 covers 14 residues. Germline V gene lookup returns CDR1 MNHEY and CDR2 SMNVEV (reference sequence). Losses at the gene ends were 5 bases for V and 4 bases for J; bases not matched to a gene: 7.

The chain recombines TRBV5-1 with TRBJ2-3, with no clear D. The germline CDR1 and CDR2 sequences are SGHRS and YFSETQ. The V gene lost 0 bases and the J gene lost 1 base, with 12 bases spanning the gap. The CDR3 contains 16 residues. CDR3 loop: CASSLAPNSGTDTQYF. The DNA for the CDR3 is TGCGCCAGCAGCTTGGCCCCAAACTCCGGCACAGATACGCAGTATTTT.

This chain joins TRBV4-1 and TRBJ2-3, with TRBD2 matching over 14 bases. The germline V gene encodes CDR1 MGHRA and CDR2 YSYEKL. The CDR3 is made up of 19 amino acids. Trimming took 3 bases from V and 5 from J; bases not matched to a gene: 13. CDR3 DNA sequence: TGCGCCAGCAGCCAGACGCCTCCGGGACTAGCGGGGGCGAGAGATACGCAGTATTTT. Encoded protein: CASSQTPPGLAGARDTQYF.

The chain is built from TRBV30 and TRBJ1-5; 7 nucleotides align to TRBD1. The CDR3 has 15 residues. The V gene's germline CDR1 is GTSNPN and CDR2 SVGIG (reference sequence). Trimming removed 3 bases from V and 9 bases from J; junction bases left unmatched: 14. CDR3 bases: TGTGCCTGGAGGGACGGTACAGGGGAAGGGGGGCCCCAGCATTTT. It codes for CAWRDGTGEGGPQHF.

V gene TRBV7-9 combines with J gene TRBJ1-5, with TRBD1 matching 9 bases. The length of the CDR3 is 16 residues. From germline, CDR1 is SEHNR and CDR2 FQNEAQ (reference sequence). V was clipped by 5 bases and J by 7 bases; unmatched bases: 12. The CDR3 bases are TGTGCCAGCAGCGAGGGACAGGGCGAGGGCTGGCAGCCCCAGCATTTT. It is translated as CASSEGQGEGWQPQHF.

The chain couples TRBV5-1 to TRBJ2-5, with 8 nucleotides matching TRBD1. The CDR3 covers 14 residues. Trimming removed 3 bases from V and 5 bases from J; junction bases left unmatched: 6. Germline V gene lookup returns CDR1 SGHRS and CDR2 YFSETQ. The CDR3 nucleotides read TGCGCCAGCAGCTCCCGGACAGGGAGGGAGACCCAGTACTTC. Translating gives CASSSRTGRETQYF.

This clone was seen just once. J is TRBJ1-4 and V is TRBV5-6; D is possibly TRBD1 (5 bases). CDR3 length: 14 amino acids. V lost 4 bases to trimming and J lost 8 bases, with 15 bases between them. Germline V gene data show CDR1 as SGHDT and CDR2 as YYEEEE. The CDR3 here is CASSAVGEEEKLFF. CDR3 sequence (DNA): TGTGCCAGCAGCGCGGTGGGGGAGGAGGAAAAACTGTTTTTT.

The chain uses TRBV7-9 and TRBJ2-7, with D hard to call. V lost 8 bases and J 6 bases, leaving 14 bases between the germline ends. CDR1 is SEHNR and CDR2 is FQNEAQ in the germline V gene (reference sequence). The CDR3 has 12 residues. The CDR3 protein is CASLTDGGEQYF. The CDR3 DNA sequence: TGTGCCAGCCTTACCGACGGCGGCGAGCAGTACTTC. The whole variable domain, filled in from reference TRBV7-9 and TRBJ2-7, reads DTGVSQNPRHKITKRGQNVTFRCDPISEHNRLYWYRQTLGQGPEFLTYFQNEAQLEKSRLLSDRFSAERPKGSFSTLEIQRTEQGDSAMYLCASLTDGGEQYFGPGTRLTVT.

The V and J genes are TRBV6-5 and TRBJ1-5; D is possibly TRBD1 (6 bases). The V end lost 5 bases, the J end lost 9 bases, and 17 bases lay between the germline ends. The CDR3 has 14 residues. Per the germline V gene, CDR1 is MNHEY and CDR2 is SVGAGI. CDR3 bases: TGTGCCAGCAGTCTCCGGGACATGGTACCGCCCCAGCATTTT. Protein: CASSLRDMVPPQHF.

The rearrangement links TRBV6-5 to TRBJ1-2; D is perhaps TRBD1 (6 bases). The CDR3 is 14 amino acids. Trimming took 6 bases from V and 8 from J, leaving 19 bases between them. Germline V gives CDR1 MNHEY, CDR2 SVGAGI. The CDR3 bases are TGTGCCAGCAGATCGGACGGGGGGCCGAGGGGCTACACCTTC. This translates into CASRSDGGPRGYTF.

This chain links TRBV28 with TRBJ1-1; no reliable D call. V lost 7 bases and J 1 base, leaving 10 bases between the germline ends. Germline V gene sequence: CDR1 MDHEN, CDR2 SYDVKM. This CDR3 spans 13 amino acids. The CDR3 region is CASKESRNTEAFF. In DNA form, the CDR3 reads TGTGCCAGCAAGGAGTCAAGGAACACTGAAGCTTTCTTT.